This entry is about one TCR beta chain. Its antigen remains unidentified. Per germline, CDR1 SGHAT and CDR2 FQNNGV. With V trimmed by 4 bases and J by 1 base, 9 bases remained unmatched. This CDR3 spans 16 amino acids. These data come from a study of type 1 regulatory T cells. From the reads, TCRdb called clonotypes with MiXCR, one entry per CDR3 protein. The sample yields thousands of distinct CDR3 sequences, under 35% seen once. The clonotype comes from a human donor in good health. Input material: cultured T cells, either the whole culture or a sorted T cell fraction (not recorded which). The subset here: Tr1-enriched cell product generated in vitro against host alloantigens. The J gene is TRBJ2-5, the V gene TRBV11-2; 7 bases are shared with TRBD2. The CDR3 DNA reads as TGTGCCAGCAGCTCATTGTGGGGGGGTCTCCAAGAGACCCAGTACTTC. Its translation is CASSSLWGGLQETQYF.